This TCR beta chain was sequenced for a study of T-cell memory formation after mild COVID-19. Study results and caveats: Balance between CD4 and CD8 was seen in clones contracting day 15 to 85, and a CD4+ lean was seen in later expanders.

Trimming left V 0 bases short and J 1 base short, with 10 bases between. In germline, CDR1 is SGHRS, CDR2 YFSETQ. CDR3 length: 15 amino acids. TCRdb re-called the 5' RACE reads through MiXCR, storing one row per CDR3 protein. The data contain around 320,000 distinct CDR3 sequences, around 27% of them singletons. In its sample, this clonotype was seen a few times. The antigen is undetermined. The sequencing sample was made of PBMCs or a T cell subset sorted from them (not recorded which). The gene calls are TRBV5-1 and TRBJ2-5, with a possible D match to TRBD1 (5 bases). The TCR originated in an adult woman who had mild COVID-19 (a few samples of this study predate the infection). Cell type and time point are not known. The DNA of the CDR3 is TGCGCCAGCAGCTTGGTCGGACACTTCCAAGAGACCCAGTACTTC. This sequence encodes CASSLVGHFQETQYF.